These 16 T cell receptor beta chains were sequenced from one sample in a study of T cell changes during pregnancy in multiple sclerosis. Produced via immunoSEQ multiplex PCR; TCRdb's table is partial and in-frame only. The table records roughly 72,000 clones, around nine tenths of them present only once. This specimen consisted of CD4+ T cells from peripheral blood mononuclear cells, obtained before pregnancy. The receptors come from a female donor with multiple sclerosis, enrolled in a pregnancy study.

V gene TRBV6-1 combines with J gene TRBJ2-7; TRBD1 matches 9 bases. Trimming took 4 bases from V and 1 from J; bases not matched to a gene: 5. Germline lookup yields CDR1 MNHNS and CDR2 SASEGT. CDR3 length: 15 residues. The CDR3 protein is CASSAGTGLSYEQYF. The DNA of the CDR3 is TGTGCCAGCAGTGCCGGGACAGGGCTATCCTACGAGCAGTACTTC.

Concerning this clone itself: Distinct nucleotide sequences in the sample also encode this CDR3. CDR3 coding DNA: TGTGCCAGCAGCTTCCCACTTGCGGGGGCGGAGCAGTTCTTC. Translation gives CASSFPLAGAEQFF. This chain links TRBV5-4 with TRBJ2-1; possible D gene TRBD2, 7 bases. Germline-derived CDR1 and CDR2 are SGHNT and YYREEE (reference sequence). Trimming removed 2 bases at V and 10 bases at J, with 16 bases between. There are 14 residues in the CDR3.

The V gene is TRBV7-9, the J gene TRBJ2-2; 11 nucleotides agree with TRBD2. The junction had 5 bases not matched to a gene; V was cut back by 3 bases and J by 8 bases. The germline V gene has CDR1 SEHNR and CDR2 FQNEAQ (reference sequence). The CDR3 covers 15 residues. This CDR3 reads CASSFSGRASGELFF. CDR3 in DNA: TGTGCCAGCAGCTTTAGCGGGAGGGCCTCTGGGGAGCTGTTTTTT.

The chain is built from TRBV7-2 and TRBJ1-2, with TRBD1 matching 8 bases. V was clipped by 3 bases and J by 5 bases; unmatched bases: 8. From germline, CDR1 is SGHTA and CDR2 FQGNSA. This CDR3 is built from 15 residues. The CDR3 region is CASSLGDRGGYGYTF. The CDR3 nucleotides are TGTGCCAGCAGCTTGGGTGACAGGGGAGGGTATGGCTACACCTTC.

The chain recombines TRBV30 with TRBJ2-1; 7 bases agree with TRBD2. In germline, CDR1 is GTSNPN, CDR2 SVGIG (reference sequence). Losses at the gene ends were 8 bases for V and 7 bases for J; bases not matched to a gene: 11. The CDR3 is 13 amino acids. In DNA, the CDR3 is TGTGCCCGCTCCCCGGGAGGTCTGAATGAGCAGTTCTTC. This gives the protein CARSPGGLNEQFF.

The V and J genes are TRBV9 and TRBJ2-5, with D possibly TRBD1 on 6 matching bases. Trimming took off 4 bases at V and 2 bases at J, with 12 bases between the two ends. The CDR3 loop spans 14 amino acids. Germline CDR1 reads SGDLS; CDR2 reads YYNGEE. The CDR3 coding sequence is TGTGCCAGCAGCCTCCCAGGACAGCAAGAGACCCAGTACTTC. Residues: CASSLPGQQETQYF. Together with reference TRBV9 and TRBJ2-5, the CDR3 gives the full variable domain: DSGVTQTPKHLITATGQRVTLRCSPRSGDLSVYWYQQSLDQGLQFLIQYYNGEERAKGNILERFSAQQFPDLHSELNLSSLELGDSALYFCASSLPGQQETQYFGPGTRLLVL.

The chain links TRBV5-1 to TRBJ2-1; 7 bases align to TRBD1. This CDR3 contains 18 residues. Germline V gene sequence: CDR1 SGHRS, CDR2 YFSETQ. The V gene end was trimmed by 0 bases and the J gene end by 5 bases; junction bases not matched to a gene: 14. CDR3 residues: CASSLARFIGTDNNEQFF. As DNA, the CDR3 is TGCGCCAGCAGCTTGGCTAGGTTTATTGGGACAGATAACAATGAGCAGTTCTTC.

V is TRBV2 and J is TRBJ1-1; D may be TRBD1 (6 bases). Germline loops: CDR1 SNHLY, CDR2 FYNNEI. This CDR3 region has 14 residues. V lost 3 bases to trimming and J lost 4 bases, with 12 bases between them. The CDR3 DNA reads TGTGCCAGCAGTGACGGGGGGCTTCGCACTGAAGCTTTCTTT. Amino acids: CASSDGGLRTEAFF.

The CDR3 spells CASSHPDTQPQHF. CDR3 DNA: TGTGCCAGCAGCCACCCGGACACTCAGCCCCAGCATTTT. The chain joins TRBV16 to TRBJ1-5; a possible D gene is TRBD1 (5 bases). Trimming shortened V by 3 bases and J by 6 bases, and 9 bases separated the two germline ends. Germline lookup yields CDR1 KGHSY and CDR2 FQNENV. The CDR3 is made up of 13 amino acids.

The V gene is TRBV2, the J gene TRBJ2-1; D call uncertain. Trimming took off 5 bases at V and 3 bases at J, with 11 bases between the two ends. Per germline, CDR1 SNHLY and CDR2 FYNNEI. The CDR3 length is 14 residues. The CDR3: CASSFFTDYNEQFF. CDR3 bases: TGTGCCAGCAGTTTTTTCACAGACTACAATGAGCAGTTCTTC.

The J gene is TRBJ2-3, the V gene TRBV12-5; D remains unclear. V lost 1 base and J lost 2, with 7 bases in between. CDR3 length: 14 amino acids. CDR1 and CDR2 (germline): LGHNT, FRNRAP. This CDR3 reads CASGLELPTDTQYF. The CDR3 coding sequence is TGTGCTAGTGGTTTGGAGCTTCCCACAGATACGCAGTATTTT.

This sequence joins TRBV28 and TRBJ2-2, with TRBD2 matching 11 bases. The ends lost 4 bases at V and 9 bases at J; junction bases unmatched: 10. The CDR3 is 16 amino acids. CDR1 is MDHEN and CDR2 is SYDVKM in the germline V gene. This CDR3 is CASSSLAGDALWELFF. CDR3 DNA: TGTGCCAGCAGTTCACTAGCGGGAGACGCCTTATGGGAGCTGTTTTTT.

The rearrangement joins TRBV7-2 to TRBJ1-1; tentative D call: TRBD1 (6 bases). Germline V gene data show CDR1 as SGHTA and CDR2 as FQGNSA. The CDR3 length is 14 residues. The V and J ends lost 4 bases and 5 bases respectively, with 14 bases between them. The CDR3 region is CASSSQGPGTEAFF. The CDR3 DNA follows: TGTGCCAGCAGCTCCCAGGGGCCCGGAACTGAAGCTTTCTTT.

J is TRBJ2-6 and V is TRBV27, with 12 bases fitting TRBD1. Per germline, CDR1 MNHEY and CDR2 SMNVEV (reference sequence). This CDR3 contains 18 residues. The trim removed 3 bases at V and 1 base at J, leaving 4 bases unmatched. The CDR3 DNA follows: TGTGCCAGCAGTTTCAGGGACAGGGGGCGTTCTGGGGCCAACGTCCTGACTTTC. Translation: CASSFRDRGRSGANVLTF.

The J gene is TRBJ2-3, the V gene TRBV5-1; D gene ambiguous. Per the germline V gene, CDR1 is SGHRS and CDR2 is YFSETQ. This CDR3 region has 16 residues. V was cut by 9 bases and J by 2 bases, with 22 bases left in between. The CDR3 region is CAIFWSAQPVTDTQYF. DNA for the CDR3: TGCGCCATATTCTGGTCGGCACAGCCTGTCACAGATACGCAGTATTTT.

The CDR3 DNA follows: TGTGCCAGCAGCTTAGGGACTAGCGTGTACGAGCAGTACTTC. Encoded protein: CASSLGTSVYEQYF. The chain recombines TRBV5-4 with TRBJ2-7; 10 nucleotides agree with TRBD2. V lost 2 bases to trimming and J lost 4 bases; unmatched junction nucleotides: 3. The CDR3 length is 14 residues. Per the germline V gene, CDR1 is SGHNT and CDR2 is YYREEE (reference sequence).